This entry concerns a single TCR beta chain. Within the sample, other DNA sequences also encode this same CDR3. This sample was included in a study of technical replicates of blood from a handful of donors. Here immunoSEQ multiplex PCR was the method, and the copy in TCRdb shows in-frame clones only, minus some. The profile shows approximately 73,000 clones, about nine tenths of them singletons. The V gene's germline CDR1 is SGHNT and CDR2 YENEEA. V lost 1 base and J 0 bases, leaving 12 bases between the germline ends. The CDR3 has 16 amino acids. Sequencing input: T cells isolated from PBMCs. This TCR derives from a human donor in good health. The rearrangement links TRBV11-3 to TRBJ1-1; TRBD1 is a possible D gene (6 bases). CDR3 bases: TGTGCCAGCAGCTTAGGGGGGTACAGGGTGAACACTGAAGCTTTCTTT. Protein sequence: CASSLGGYRVNTEAFF. Based on the CDR3 plus reference TRBV11-3 and TRBJ1-1, the full variable domain is EAGVVQSPRYKIIEKKQPVAFWCNPISGHNTLYWYLQNLGQGPELLIRYENEEAVDDSQLPKDRFSAERLKGVDSTLKIQPAELGDSAVYLCASSLGGYRVNTEAFFGQGTRLTVV.